The clone carrying this TCR beta chain was seen a handful of times. The antigen remains unidentified. cDNA serving as the sequencing template came from extracted, reverse transcribed RNA. Produced via immunoSEQ multiplex PCR; TCRdb's table is partial and in-frame only. Among 90,000 to 120,000 clones listed, around 59% were seen once. These data come from a study of CD8+ T cells in alopecia areata. Study-level points and caveats: In scalp samples, resident alphabeta T cells of normal skin are also sequenced. Lesional tissue from the scalp (especially in alopecia totalis/universalis) showed higher clonality than normal scalp. Mice showed clearer TCR sharing than patients did, a gap that was possibly HLA-related.

Cell sorting on a FACSAria was used to separate CD4+ and CD8+ T cells from the PBMCs. The CDR3 runs 13 residues. Trimming pared 0 bases from V and 9 bases from J, leaving 12 bases between. The germline gives CDR1 SQVTM, CDR2 ANQGSEA. This sequence joins TRBV29-1 and TRBJ2-1; D is unclear. This TCR derives from a human donor in good health. Sequenced sample: CD8+ T cells sorted from blood. This chain's CDR3 is CSVEEIVVGEQFF. CDR3 nucleotide sequence: TGCAGCGTTGAAGAAATCGTGGTGGGTGAGCAGTTCTTC.